This TCR beta chain was recorded in a study of T cells expressing NK-cell markers. TCRdb reprocessed the 5' RACE reads and reports one entry per CDR3 protein, with no DNA. The sample table sets out about 260,000 distinct CDR3 sequences. CDR3 size: 15 residues. CDR1 and CDR2 from the germline V gene are SGHTA and FQGTGA. Sequencing was done on a sample of blood T cells: a sorted CD56 or NKG2C T cell subset, CD4+ or CD8+ T cells, or bulk PBMC T cells (not recorded which). The V gene is TRBV7-3, the J gene TRBJ2-5; TCRdb lists TRBD1, though no DNA is available to test this call. This receptor was taken from a woman between 18 and 75 years old in good health. The CDR3 loop is CASSPQTGVGETQYF.